This section outlines one TCR beta chain sequence together with its context. Antigen specificity is unknown. This record comes from a study of vaccination effects on CD4 cells after COVID-19. TCRdb's copy holds only in-frame clones and misses some; the assay was immunoSEQ multiplex PCR. The sample consists of tens of thousands of clones, about 73% of them appearing once. Trimming took off 7 bases at V and 4 bases at J, with 13 bases between the two ends. The CDR3 has 13 amino acids. Germline values: CDR1 MDHEN, CDR2 SYDVKM. At the end of 10 days of culture, CD4+ T cells were isolated. The vaccine given was either BNT162b2 or mRNA-1273, in two doses.

The clonotype originates from a human donor who received a COVID-19 vaccine. This sequence joins TRBV28 and TRBJ2-5; weak D call: TRBD2 (6 bases). Material: CD4+ T cells from PBMCs cultured without peptide, obtained after COVID-19 vaccination. CDR3 in amino acids: CASTGGGLETQYF. The CDR3 region has the DNA TGTGCCAGCACCGGGGGTGGACTAGAGACCCAGTACTTC.